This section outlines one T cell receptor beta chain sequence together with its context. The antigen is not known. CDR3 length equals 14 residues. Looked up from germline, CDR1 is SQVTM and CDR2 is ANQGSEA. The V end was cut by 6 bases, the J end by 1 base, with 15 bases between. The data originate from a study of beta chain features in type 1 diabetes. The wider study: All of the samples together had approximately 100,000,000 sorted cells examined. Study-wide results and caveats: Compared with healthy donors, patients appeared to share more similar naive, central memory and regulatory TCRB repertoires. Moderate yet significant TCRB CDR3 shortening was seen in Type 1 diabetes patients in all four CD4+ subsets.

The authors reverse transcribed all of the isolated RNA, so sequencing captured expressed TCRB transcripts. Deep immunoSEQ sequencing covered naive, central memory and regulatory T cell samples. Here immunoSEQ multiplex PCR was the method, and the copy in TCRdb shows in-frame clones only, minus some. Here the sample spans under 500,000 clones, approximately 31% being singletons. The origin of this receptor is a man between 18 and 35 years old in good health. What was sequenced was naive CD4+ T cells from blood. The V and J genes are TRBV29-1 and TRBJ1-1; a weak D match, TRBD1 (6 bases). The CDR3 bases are TGCAGCGTGAGGGGGGCCCTTCGGAACACTGAAGCTTTCTTT. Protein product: CSVRGALRNTEAFF.